These 27 T cell receptor beta chains were all obtained from the same sample, sequenced in a study of T cells in Graves' hyperthyroidism and ophthalmopathy. The source material, RNA transcripts, was used to amplify TCR beta CDR3 regions. Primed by the HTBI set, a first-round RT-PCR was run on the TCR CDR3. TCRdb analysed the multiplex PCR reads with MiXCR anew, one entry per CDR3 protein. The top ten hold 25% to 30% of the sample, which has hundreds of thousands of distinct CDR3 sequences, roughly 13% seen once. The specimen was blood. The receptors were sampled from a man between 45 and 60 years old with Graves' ophthalmopathy.

This clonotype was detected only a few times. The chain is built from TRBV2 and TRBJ2-5, with 12 bases aligning to TRBD2. Germline V gene data show CDR1 as SNHLY and CDR2 as FYNNEI. The CDR3 contains 14 residues. V was clipped by 5 bases and J by 4 bases; unmatched bases: 2. CDR3 sequence reads: CASSRGLAGETQYF. CDR3 nucleotide sequence: TGTGCCAGCAGTCGGGGACTAGCGGGAGAGACCCAGTACTTC.

This clonotype came up many times. This chain connects TRBV2 to TRBJ2-3, with a possible D match to TRBD2 (6 bases). CDR1 and CDR2 (germline): SNHLY, FYNNEI. The CDR3 has 16 residues. The V and J ends lost 2 bases and 2 bases respectively, with 14 bases between them. The CDR3 is CASSEIERALTDTQYF. In DNA form, the CDR3 reads TGTGCCAGCAGTGAAATCGAGCGGGCCCTCACAGATACGCAGTATTTT. The full variable domain, its missing parts supplied by reference TRBV2 and TRBJ2-3, is EPEVTQTPSHQVTQMGQEVILRCVPISNHLYFYWYRQILGQKVEFLVSFYNNEISEKSEIFDDQFSVERPDGSNFTLKIRSTKLEDSAMYFCASSEIERALTDTQYFGPGTRLTVL.

This clonotype showed up many times. The genes are TRBV7-2 and TRBJ1-3; the D is unclear. CDR1 and CDR2 (germline): SGHTA, FQGNSA. The length of the CDR3 is 16 residues. Between the trimmed V and J ends, which lost 5 bases and 3 bases, there was a span of 17 bases. The DNA of the CDR3 is TGTGCCAGCAGCCCTACTCTTGCAGAGTATGGAAACACCATATATTTT. It codes for CASSPTLAEYGNTIYF.

In its sample, this clonotype was seen a few times. The chain links TRBV19 to TRBJ2-7; D may match TRBD1 or TRBD2 (6 bases each). The length of the CDR3 is 14 residues. V lost 6 bases, J lost 4 bases, and 16 bases lay in between. CDR1 and CDR2 from the germline V gene are LNHDA and SQIVND (reference sequence). The CDR3, as DNA: TGTGCCAGTAGCACCCCGGCGGGGACATACGAGCAGTACTTC. It translates to CASSTPAGTYEQYF.

V and J are TRBV29-1 and TRBJ2-1, with 12 bases matching TRBD2. CDR3 size: 19 residues. CDR1 SQVTM and CDR2 ANQGSEA come from the germline V gene. V shed 0 bases, J shed 2 bases, and the junction held 11 bases outside the gene matches. The CDR3 nucleotides are TGCAGCGTTGAAGAGTTCGGACTAGCGGGATACCGTACCTACAATGAGCAGTTCTTC. Translated, it gives CSVEEFGLAGYRTYNEQFF.

Many counts were recorded for this clonotype. The chain couples TRBV11-2 to TRBJ2-3, with D perhaps matching TRBD2 (5 bases). From germline, CDR1 is SGHAT and CDR2 FQNNGV. There are 15 residues in the CDR3. V was shortened by 5 bases and J by 0 bases, with 12 bases between the two germline ends. The CDR3 nucleotides read TGTGCCAGCAGCCCGTGGACTTCTAGCACAGATACGCAGTATTTT. Amino acid sequence: CASSPWTSSTDTQYF. The whole variable domain, remainder taken from reference TRBV11-2 and TRBJ2-3, is EAGVAQSPRYKIIEKRQSVAFWCNPISGHATLYWYQQILGQGPKLLIQFQNNGVVDDSQLPKDRFSAERLKGVDSTLKIQPAKLEDSAVYLCASSPWTSSTDTQYFGPGTRLTVL.

This clonotype showed up many times. The CDR3 spells CASGLPQETQYF. CDR3 sequence (DNA): TGTGCCAGCGGATTACCCCAAGAGACCCAGTACTTC. V gene TRBV9 combines with J gene TRBJ2-5; D is undetermined. V was pared by 7 bases and J by 1 base, with 8 bases between. The CDR3 is 12 residues long. Per germline, CDR1 SGDLS and CDR2 YYNGEE.

This clonotype was recorded many times. The gene calls are TRBV20-1 and TRBJ2-7, with 8 bases fitting TRBD2. CDR3 size: 15 residues. V gave up 5 bases and J gave up 0 bases; unmatched junction bases: 9. In germline, CDR1 is DFQATT, CDR2 SNEGSKA (reference sequence). The CDR3 sequence: CSAPRSGINSYEQYF. The CDR3, as DNA: TGCAGTGCTCCCCGTAGCGGGATAAACTCCTACGAGCAGTACTTC.

In its sample, this clonotype was seen many times. V and J are TRBV7-2 and TRBJ2-1; D perhaps matches TRBD2 (6 bases). The CDR3 sequence is 16 residues long. Germline loops: CDR1 SGHTA, CDR2 FQGNSA. Trimming took 3 bases from V and 9 from J, leaving 21 bases between them. The CDR3 bases are TGTGCCAGCAGCTTTATCGCGTCGGGAGTCTATGGTGAGCAGTTCTTC. Translation: CASSFIASGVYGEQFF.

This clonotype has only a few counts. The rearrangement links TRBV14 to TRBJ2-7, with 10 bases fitting TRBD2. Germline V lookup: CDR1 SGHDN, CDR2 FVKESK. The CDR3 contains 20 residues. V shed 0 bases, J shed 3 bases, and the junction held 17 bases outside the gene matches. DNA for the CDR3: TGTGCCAGCAGCCAAGATCGCATGTTTCCTAGCGGGAGAAGGAGCTACGAGCAGTACTTC. Residues: CASSQDRMFPSGRRSYEQYF.

The chain combines TRBV19 with TRBJ2-1, with 7 bases identical to TRBD2. The germline gives CDR1 LNHDA, CDR2 SQIVND (reference sequence). V trimming: 3 bases; J trimming: 4 bases; junction bases outside the gene matches: 9. The CDR3 has 16 amino acids. The CDR3 spells CASSMGGSWGYNEQFF. The CDR3 coding sequence is TGTGCCAGTAGTATGGGCGGGAGTTGGGGTTACAATGAGCAGTTCTTC.

V usage is TRBV20-1 and J usage is TRBJ2-3; D not certain. Trimming removed 0 bases from V and 5 bases from J, with 3 bases in between. Germline values: CDR1 DFQATT, CDR2 SNEGSKA (reference sequence). This CDR3 is built from 11 residues. The DNA of the CDR3 is TGCAGTGCTAGAGACCGAGATACGCAGTATTTT. This gives the protein CSARDRDTQYF.

This rearrangement joins TRBV29-1 to TRBJ2-7; D possibly corresponds to TRBD2 (5 bases). The CDR3 length is 12 residues. The V end was cut by 7 bases, the J end by 7 bases, with 17 bases between. Germline V lookup: CDR1 SQVTM, CDR2 ANQGSEA. The CDR3 region is CSARSSAYEQYF. The DNA of the CDR3 is TGCAGCGCCCGGAGTAGCGCGTATGAGCAGTACTTC.

The chain has TRBV7-3 and TRBJ2-3; perhaps TRBD2 as D (5 bases). The length of the CDR3 is 15 residues. The ends were cut back, 8 bases at V and 4 bases at J, with 19 bases in the middle. Germline CDR1 is SGHTA and CDR2 is FQGTGA. The CDR3 region has the DNA TGTGCCAGCCGGGGTGCGGGTCACCGGGCAGATACGCAGTATTTT. Amino acid sequence: CASRGAGHRADTQYF. Full variable domain (rest looked up from reference TRBV7-3 and TRBJ2-3): GAGVSQTPSNKVTEKGKYVELRCDPISGHTALYWYRQSLGQGPEFLIYFQGTGAADDSGLPNDRFFAVRPEGSVSTLKIQRTERGDSAVYLCASRGAGHRADTQYFGPGTRLTVL.

The sample holds a few counts of this clonotype. The chain is built from TRBV28 and TRBJ2-1, with TRBD2 identical over 13 bases. V was pared by 5 bases and J by 10 bases, with 11 bases of the junction left unmatched. Germline lookup yields CDR1 MDHEN and CDR2 SYDVKM. This CDR3 spans 16 amino acids. The CDR3 reads CASSNSGLAGNGEQFF. Here the CDR3 DNA reads TGTGCCAGCAGTAACTCGGGACTAGCGGGAAACGGGGAGCAGTTCTTC.

The chain is built from TRBV4-1 and TRBJ2-2, with D possibly being TRBD1 (5 bases). Trimming shortened V by 1 base and J by 3 bases, and 6 bases separated the two germline ends. The germline gives CDR1 MGHRA, CDR2 YSYEKL. The length of the CDR3 is 14 residues. The CDR3 DNA reads TGCGCCAGCAGCCAAGTAGGGGACACCGGGGAGCTGTTTTTT. Protein product: CASSQVGDTGELFF.

This clonotype was seen many times. The chain combines TRBV27 with TRBJ2-4; TRBD1 aligns across 9 bases. The CDR3 is 16 amino acids. Germline CDR1 is MNHEY and CDR2 is SMNVEV (reference sequence). The ends lost 6 bases at V and 0 bases at J; junction bases unmatched: 6. The CDR3: CASSPGTGLAKNIQYF. The CDR3 bases are TGTGCCAGCAGCCCTGGGACAGGGCTAGCCAAAAACATTCAGTACTTC.

The CDR3 DNA is TGTGCCAGCAGCGTAAGAAGGCGGGTGGGGGAGCAGTACTTC. Residues: CASSVRRRVGEQYF. The chain carries TRBV9 and TRBJ2-7; D perhaps matches TRBD2 (5 bases). The CDR3 is 14 amino acids. In germline, CDR1 is SGDLS, CDR2 YYNGEE. Trimming left V 1 base short and J 7 bases short, with 15 bases between.

This clonotype was counted at least ten times. The gene calls are TRBV5-1 and TRBJ2-1, with 8 bases matching TRBD1. Per germline, CDR1 SGHRS and CDR2 YFSETQ. This CDR3 comprises 13 residues. V was clipped by 4 bases and J by 8 bases; unmatched bases: 5. The CDR3: CASSTGQGYEQFF. In nucleotides, the CDR3 is TGCGCCAGCAGCACCGGACAGGGCTATGAGCAGTTCTTC.

This clonotype was counted many times. The gene calls are TRBV2 and TRBJ1-5; D ambiguous. Trimming stripped 4 bases from V and 4 bases from J, with 14 bases between. From germline, CDR1 is SNHLY and CDR2 FYNNEI. CDR3 length equals 15 residues. The CDR3 is CASSAQRAENQPQHF. The CDR3 nucleotides read TGTGCCAGCAGTGCTCAACGGGCCGAGAATCAGCCCCAGCATTTT.

The gene calls are TRBV7-9 and TRBJ2-7; TRBD1 agrees at 10 bases. The CDR3 has 16 amino acids. The trim removed 5 bases at V and 6 bases at J, leaving 13 bases unmatched. CDR1 and CDR2 from the germline V gene are SEHNR and FQNEAQ (reference sequence). CDR3 in amino acids: CASSPPRGQGFIEQYF. DNA of the CDR3: TGTGCCAGCAGCCCCCCGCGGGGACAGGGGTTCATCGAGCAGTACTTC. Full variable domain (rest looked up from reference TRBV7-9 and TRBJ2-7): DTGVSQNPRHKITKRGQNVTFRCDPISEHNRLYWYRQTLGQGPEFLTYFQNEAQLEKSRLLSDRFSAERPKGSFSTLEIQRTEQGDSAMYLCASSPPRGQGFIEQYFGPGTRLTVT.

This clonotype was seen many times. This chain joins TRBV29-1 and TRBJ2-3, with 9 bases identical to TRBD2. Germline CDR1 and CDR2: SQVTM and ANQGSEA. With V trimmed by 7 bases and J by 4 bases, 9 bases remained unmatched. CDR3 size: 14 residues. The CDR3 reads CSGYVAGVADTQYF. CDR3 coding DNA: TGCAGCGGTTACGTAGCGGGAGTGGCAGATACGCAGTATTTT.

There are many counts of this clonotype. The CDR3 nucleotides are TGTGCCAGTAGTATCCCGCGTCAGATTAGCAATCAGCCCCAGCATTTT. Translation: CASSIPRQISNQPQHF. The rearrangement uses TRBV19 and TRBJ1-5; no definite D call. V was shortened by 3 bases and J by 0 bases, with 12 bases between the two germline ends. The CDR3 is made up of 16 amino acids. Germline V gene data show CDR1 as LNHDA and CDR2 as SQIVND (reference sequence).

At least ten counts were recorded for this clonotype. This rearrangement joins TRBV5-6 to TRBJ2-7, with 9 bases matching TRBD1. With V trimmed by 3 bases and J by 3 bases, 13 bases remained unmatched. This CDR3 is built from 17 residues. The V gene's germline CDR1 is SGHDT and CDR2 YYEEEE. The CDR3 loop reads CASSSRLRTGVFYEQYF. The CDR3 DNA sequence: TGTGCCAGCAGCTCCCGCCTCCGGACAGGGGTATTCTACGAGCAGTACTTC.

This chain joins TRBV4-2 and TRBJ2-7; 8 nucleotides align to TRBD2. The CDR3 extends over 14 amino acids. The V gene end was trimmed by 1 base and the J gene end by 5 bases; junction bases not matched to a gene: 4. Germline V gives CDR1 LGHNA, CDR2 YNFKEQ. Written as DNA, the CDR3 is TGTGCCAGCAGCCAAGTCGGGGGGGTGGACGAGCAGTACTTC. It encodes CASSQVGGVDEQYF.

This chain uses TRBV4-2 with TRBJ2-1; TRBD2 is a possible D gene (6 bases). The J call may be incorrect, as the DNA end agrees better with TRBJ2-7. Germline CDR1 LGHNA, CDR2 YNFKEQ. This CDR3 has 15 amino acids. The CDR3: CASSQEVGSYNEQYF. The CDR3 DNA reads TGTGCCAGCAGCCAAGAAGTCGGGAGCTACAATGAGCAGTACTTC.

This clonotype has a count of ten or more. This chain connects TRBV9 to TRBJ2-1; 7 positions agree with TRBD2. Trimming took 0 bases from V and 0 from J; bases not matched to a gene: 6. Germline assignment: CDR1 SGDLS and CDR2 YYNGEE. The CDR3 runs to 17 residues. The CDR3 sequence is CASSVELAVGSYNEQFF. In DNA, the CDR3 is TGTGCCAGCAGCGTAGAGCTAGCGGTTGGCTCCTACAATGAGCAGTTCTTC. Combining the CDR3 with reference TRBV9 and TRBJ2-1 gives the whole variable domain DSGVTQTPKHLITATGQRVTLRCSPRSGDLSVYWYQQSLDQGLQFLIQYYNGEERAKGNILERFSAQQFPDLHSELNLSSLELGDSALYFCASSVELAVGSYNEQFFGPGTRLTVL.